The present TCR beta chain was sequenced within a study of identical twins. TCRdb independently ran MiXCR on the 5' RACE reads; one entry per CDR3 protein. The profile covers 450,000 to 650,000 distinct CDR3 sequences, with more than 9% appearing a single time and 3% taken by the ten largest. Study-wide results and limits: It was possible that invariant MAIT and iNKT cells partly confounded the zero-insertion analyses. Twins shared out-of-frame alpha sequences with excess low generation probability. Abundant beta clonotypes from cord blood bore fewer insertions; memory repertoires lacked this pattern.

Trimming took 6 bases from V and 2 from J, leaving 13 bases between them. The CDR3 has 14 residues. Germline CDR1 SGHVS, CDR2 FNYEAQ. The sample holds a few counts of this clonotype. Its antigen is as yet unknown. This sample also appeared in a second study, on yellow fever vaccine responses in identical twins. Per that paper: On the reported evidence, twins' vaccine T cell responses seemed partly convergent and partly personalized.

The chain links TRBV7-6 to TRBJ2-5; D is ambiguous. Sequencing input: PBMCs. The clonotype comes from a woman between 18 and 29 years old in good health. The CDR3 DNA sequence: TGTGCCAGCAGTCCTCTCTCCAGGCAAGAGACCCAGTACTTC. Translation gives CASSPLSRQETQYF.